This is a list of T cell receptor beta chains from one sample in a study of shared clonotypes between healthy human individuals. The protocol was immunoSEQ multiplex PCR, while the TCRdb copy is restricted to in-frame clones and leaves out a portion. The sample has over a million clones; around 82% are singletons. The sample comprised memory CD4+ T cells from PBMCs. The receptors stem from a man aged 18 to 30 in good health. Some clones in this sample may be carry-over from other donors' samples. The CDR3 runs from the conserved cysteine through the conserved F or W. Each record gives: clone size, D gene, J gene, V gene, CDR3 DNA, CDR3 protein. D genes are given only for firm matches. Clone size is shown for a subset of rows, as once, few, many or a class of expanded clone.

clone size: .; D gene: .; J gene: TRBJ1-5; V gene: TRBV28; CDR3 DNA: TGTGCCAGCAGTTGGGGCGGGCGCAGCAATCAGCCCCAGCATTTT; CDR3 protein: CASSWGGRSNQPQHF
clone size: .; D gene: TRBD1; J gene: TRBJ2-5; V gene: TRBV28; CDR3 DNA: TGTGCCAGCAGTTTTGCGGACAGGGCCCTGACCCAGTACTTC; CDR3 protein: CASSFADRALTQYF
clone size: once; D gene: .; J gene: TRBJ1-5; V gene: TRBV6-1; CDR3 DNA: TGTGCCAGCAGTGAAGACGGGTCCCCAAATCAGCCCCAGCATTTT; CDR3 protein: CASSEDGSPNQPQHF
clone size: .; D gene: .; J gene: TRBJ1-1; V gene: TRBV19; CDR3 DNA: TGTGCCATCCAGGGCCAGAAGAACACTGAAGCTTTCTTT; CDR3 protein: CAIQGQKNTEAFF
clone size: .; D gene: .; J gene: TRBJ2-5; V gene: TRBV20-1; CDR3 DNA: TGCAGTGCTAGAGCAGGATCAACCCAGTACTTC; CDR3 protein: CSARAGSTQYF
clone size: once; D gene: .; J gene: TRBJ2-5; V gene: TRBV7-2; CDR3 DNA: TGTGCCAGCAGCGCCTCAAGGGGCAGGGGTAGGGAGACCCAGTACTTC; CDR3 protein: CASSASRGRGRETQYF
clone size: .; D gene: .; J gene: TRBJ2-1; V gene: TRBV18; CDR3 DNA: TGTGCCAGCTCACCCAGCATAGCCGGGGCCTCCTACAATGAGCAGTTCTTC; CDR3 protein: CASSPSIAGASYNEQFF
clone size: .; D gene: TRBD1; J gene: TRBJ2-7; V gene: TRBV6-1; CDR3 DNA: TGTGCCAGCAGTGAAGCCGGGACAGGGGCCTACGAGCAGTACTTC; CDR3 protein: CASSEAGTGAYEQYF
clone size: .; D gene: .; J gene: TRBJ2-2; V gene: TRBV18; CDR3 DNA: TGTGCCAGCTCACCTACGCGGGCTGGCAGCACCGGGGAGCTGTTTTTT; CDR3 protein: CASSPTRAGSTGELFF
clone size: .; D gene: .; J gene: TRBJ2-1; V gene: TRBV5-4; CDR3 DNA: TGTGCCAGCAGCTCTCCTCCGGGACTTTCTTCCAATGAGCAGTTCTTC; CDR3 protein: CASSSPPGLSSNEQFF
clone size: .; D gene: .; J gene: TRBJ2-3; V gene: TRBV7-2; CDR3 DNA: TGTGCCATCGGGGAAACAGATACGCAGTATTTT; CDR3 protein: CAIGETDTQYF
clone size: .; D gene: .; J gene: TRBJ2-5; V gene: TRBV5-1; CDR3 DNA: TGCGCCAGCAGCCCCAGGGAGCGAGAGACCCAGTACTTC; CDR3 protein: CASSPRERETQYF
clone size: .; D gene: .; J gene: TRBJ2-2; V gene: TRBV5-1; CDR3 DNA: TGCGCCAGCAGCTTGGCGTTTATGGGAGTAAACACCGGGGAGCTGTTTTTT; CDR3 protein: CASSLAFMGVNTGELFF
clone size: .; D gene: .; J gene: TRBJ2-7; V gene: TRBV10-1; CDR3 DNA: TGCGCCAGCAGTGATCGGCAGGGCGCTTACGAGCAGTACTTC; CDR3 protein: CASSDRQGAYEQYF
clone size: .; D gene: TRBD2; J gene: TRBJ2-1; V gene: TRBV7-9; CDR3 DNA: TGTGCCAGCAGCGCCCCGCGGTTTAGCGGGAGGGTCGATGAGCAGTTCTTC; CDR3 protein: CASSAPRFSGRVDEQFF
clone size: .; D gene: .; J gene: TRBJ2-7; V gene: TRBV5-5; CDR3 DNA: TGTGCCAGCAGCTTGGCCATAAGGGGCGCCTACGAGCAGTACTTC; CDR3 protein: CASSLAIRGAYEQYF
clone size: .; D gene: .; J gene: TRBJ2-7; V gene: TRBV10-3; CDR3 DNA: TGTGCCATCAGTGACCGGTCCTACGAGCAGTACTTC; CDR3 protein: CAISDRSYEQYF
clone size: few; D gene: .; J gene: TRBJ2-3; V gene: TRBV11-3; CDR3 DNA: TGTGCCAGCAGCTTAGGCGGATTTAGCACAGATACGCAGTATTTT; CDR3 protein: CASSLGGFSTDTQYF
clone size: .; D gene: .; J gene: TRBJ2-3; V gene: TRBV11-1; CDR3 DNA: TGTGCCAGCAGCTTAGGGGTTCATAGCACAGATACGCAGTATTTT; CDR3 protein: CASSLGVHSTDTQYF
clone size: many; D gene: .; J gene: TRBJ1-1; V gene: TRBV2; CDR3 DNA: TGTGCCAGCAGTGAAATTGGCGGAGGGGACACTGAAGCTTTCTTT; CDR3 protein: CASSEIGGGDTEAFF
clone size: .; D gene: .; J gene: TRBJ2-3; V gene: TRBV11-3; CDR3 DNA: TGTGCCAGCAGCTTAGATACGACCGCGACAGATACGCAGTATTTT; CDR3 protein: CASSLDTTATDTQYF
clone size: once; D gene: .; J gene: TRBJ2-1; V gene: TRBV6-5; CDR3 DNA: TGTGCCAGCAGTTACCGCCTACCCCCCTACAATGAGCAGTTCTTC; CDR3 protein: CASSYRLPPYNEQFF
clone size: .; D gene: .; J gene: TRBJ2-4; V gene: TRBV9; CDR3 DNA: TGTGCCAGCAGCGTAACAGGGACCGAAAACATTCAGTACTTC; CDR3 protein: CASSVTGTENIQYF
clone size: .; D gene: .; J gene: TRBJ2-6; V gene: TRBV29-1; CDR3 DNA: TGCAGCGTTGTTAGTTCTGGGGCCAACGTCCTGACTTTC; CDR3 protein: CSVVSSGANVLTF
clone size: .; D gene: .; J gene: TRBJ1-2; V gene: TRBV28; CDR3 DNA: TGTGCCAGCAGTCCCAGGAGAGCTGGCTACACCTTC; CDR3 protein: CASSPRRAGYTF
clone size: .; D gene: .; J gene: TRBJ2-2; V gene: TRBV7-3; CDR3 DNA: TGTGCCAGCAGCTTCGACAGTAACACCGGGGAGCTGTTTTTT; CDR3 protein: CASSFDSNTGELFF
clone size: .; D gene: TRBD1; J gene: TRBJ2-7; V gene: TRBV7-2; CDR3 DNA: TGTGCCAGCAGCCGGACAGGATTAGGGTTCGAGCAGTACTTC; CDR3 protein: CASSRTGLGFEQYF
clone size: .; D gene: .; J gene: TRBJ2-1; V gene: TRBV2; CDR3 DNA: TGTGCCAGCAGTCTCCTTTCGGATGAGCAGTTCTTC; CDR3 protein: CASSLLSDEQFF
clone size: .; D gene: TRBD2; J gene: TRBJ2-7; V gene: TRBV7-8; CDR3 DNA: TGTGCCAGCAGCCCCGGGGGGACTACCTACGAGCAGTACTTC; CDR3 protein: CASSPGGTTYEQYF
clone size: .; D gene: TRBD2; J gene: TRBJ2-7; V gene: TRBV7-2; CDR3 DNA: TGTGCCAGCAGCTTAGCGGTAGCGGGAGGCGGCTCCTACGAGCAGTACTTC; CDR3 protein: CASSLAVAGGGSYEQYF
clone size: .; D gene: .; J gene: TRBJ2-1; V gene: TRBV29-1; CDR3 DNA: TGCAGCGCCCAGGGGGGCGGTCGGATCTCCTACAATGAGCAGTTCTTC; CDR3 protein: CSAQGGGRISYNEQFF
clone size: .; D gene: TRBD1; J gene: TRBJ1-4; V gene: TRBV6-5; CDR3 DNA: TGTGCCAGCAGCCCGGGACAGGGGGTGGGAAAACTGTTTTTT; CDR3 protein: CASSPGQGVGKLFF
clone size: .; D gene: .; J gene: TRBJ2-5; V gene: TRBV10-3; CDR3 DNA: TGTGCCATCAGTGGCGGGTTACAAGAGACCCAGTACTTC; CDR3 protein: CAISGGLQETQYF
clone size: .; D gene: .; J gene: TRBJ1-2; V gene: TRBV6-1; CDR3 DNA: TGTGCCAGCAGTGAAGCAGGGGAGGGCTATGGCTACACCTTC; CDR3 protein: CASSEAGEGYGYTF
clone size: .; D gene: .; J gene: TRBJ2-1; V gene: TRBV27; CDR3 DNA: TGTGCCAGCAGTTTATCCGGGCTTATCTACAATGAGCAGTTCTTC; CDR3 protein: CASSLSGLIYNEQFF
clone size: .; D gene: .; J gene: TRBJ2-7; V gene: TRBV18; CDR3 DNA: TGTGCCAGCTCACCACTCGGACCCCCCAGTTACGAGCAGTACTTC; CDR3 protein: CASSPLGPPSYEQYF
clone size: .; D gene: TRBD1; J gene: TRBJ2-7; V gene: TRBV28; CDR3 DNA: TGTGCCAGCAGTCCCGGACAGGGTCGCTTCCAGTACTTC; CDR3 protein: CASSPGQGRFQYF
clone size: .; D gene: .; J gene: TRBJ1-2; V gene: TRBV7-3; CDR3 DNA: TGTGCCAGCACCCCCTCAGGGCCCCTCTATGGCTACACCTTC; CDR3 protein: CASTPSGPLYGYTF
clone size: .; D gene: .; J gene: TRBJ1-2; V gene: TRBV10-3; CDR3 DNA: TGTGCCATCAGCCAAGACAGGTCGGGTGGCTACACCTTC; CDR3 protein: CAISQDRSGGYTF
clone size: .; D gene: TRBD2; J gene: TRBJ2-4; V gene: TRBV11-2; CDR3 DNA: TGTGCCAGCAGCTTCGGGCTAGCGGGAGACCAAGCCAAAAACATTCAGTACTTC; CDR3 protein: CASSFGLAGDQAKNIQYF
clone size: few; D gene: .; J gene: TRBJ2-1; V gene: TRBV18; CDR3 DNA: TGTGCCAGCTCTGACCCGGGCTCACACAATGAGCAGTTCTTC; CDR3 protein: CASSDPGSHNEQFF
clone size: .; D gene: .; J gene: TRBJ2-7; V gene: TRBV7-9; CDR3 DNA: TGTGCCAGCAGCACGGCCGGTTACGAGCAGTACTTC; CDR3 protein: CASSTAGYEQYF
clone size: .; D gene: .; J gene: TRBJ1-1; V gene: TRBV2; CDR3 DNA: TGTGCCAGCAGTGAAGGCTGGGGTTTAAAGTCTGAAGCTTTCTTT; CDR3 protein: CASSEGWGLKSEAFF
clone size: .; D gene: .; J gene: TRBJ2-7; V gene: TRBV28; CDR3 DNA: TGTGCCAGCAGTTTAGTCGGGGATGGGTACGAGCAGTACTTC; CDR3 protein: CASSLVGDGYEQYF
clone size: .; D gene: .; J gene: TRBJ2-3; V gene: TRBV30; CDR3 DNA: TGTGCCTGGAGTGTACTGGGTAGCACAGATACGCAGTATTTT; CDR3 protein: CAWSVLGSTDTQYF
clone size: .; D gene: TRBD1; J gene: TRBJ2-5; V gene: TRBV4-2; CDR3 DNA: TGTGCCAGCAGCCAAACGGGACAGACCACTGAAGAGACCCAGTACTTC; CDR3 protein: CASSQTGQTTEETQYF